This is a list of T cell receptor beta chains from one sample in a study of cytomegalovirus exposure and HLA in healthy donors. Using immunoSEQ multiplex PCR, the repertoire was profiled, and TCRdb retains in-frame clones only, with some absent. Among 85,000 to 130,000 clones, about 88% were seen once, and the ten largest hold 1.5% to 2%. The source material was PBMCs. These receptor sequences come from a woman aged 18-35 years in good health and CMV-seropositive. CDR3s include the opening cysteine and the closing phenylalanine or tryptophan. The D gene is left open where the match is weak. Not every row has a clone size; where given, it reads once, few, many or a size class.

DNA: TGTGCCAGCAGCTCGGGACAGGGTGACTATGGCTACACCTTC; CDR3: CASSSGQGDYGYTF; J: TRBJ1-2; V: TRBV5-4; D: TRBD1; size: -
DNA: TGCAGCGCCGCCGGGACAGGGATTGGCTATGGCTACACCTTC; CDR3: CSAAGTGIGYGYTF; J: TRBJ1-2; V: TRBV29-1; D: TRBD1; size: -
DNA: TGCGCCAGCAGCCAAGAGCCAGGGGTCAATGAGCAGTTCTTC; CDR3: CASSQEPGVNEQFF; J: TRBJ2-1; V: TRBV4-1; D: -; size: -
DNA: TGTGCCAGCAGCTGGACAGCTAATTCACCCCTCCACTTT; CDR3: CASSWTANSPLHF; J: TRBJ1-6; V: TRBV5-6; D: -; size: -
DNA: TGCGCCAGCAGCCAAGATGCGGGGTCGGAACAGCCCCAGCATTTT; CDR3: CASSQDAGSEQPQHF; J: TRBJ1-5; V: TRBV4-1; D: -; size: few
DNA: TGTGCCAGCAGTCGCCTTCCACAGGGGGCGAACACCGGGGAGCTGTTTTTT; CDR3: CASSRLPQGANTGELFF; J: TRBJ2-2; V: TRBV28; D: TRBD1; size: -
DNA: TGTGCCAGCAGAGTAGACAGGGTAGGGAAGCCCCAGCATTTT; CDR3: CASRVDRVGKPQHF; J: TRBJ1-5; V: TRBV28; D: TRBD1; size: -
DNA: TGTGCCAGCAGCTCGTACAATCAGCCCCAGCATTTT; CDR3: CASSSYNQPQHF; J: TRBJ1-5; V: TRBV11-2; D: -; size: -
DNA: TGTGCCAGCAGCTCGGACTATACCGGGGAGCTGTTTTTT; CDR3: CASSSDYTGELFF; J: TRBJ2-2; V: TRBV11-2; D: -; size: -
DNA: TGTGCCAGCAGTGCCCAGACTAGCGGGGGGGCCGATACGCAGTATTTT; CDR3: CASSAQTSGGADTQYF; J: TRBJ2-3; V: TRBV6-4; D: TRBD2; size: -
DNA: TGTGCCACCAGCAGAGATTCTAGAGGTTTCTGGGGCAATCAGCCCCAGCATTTT; CDR3: CATSRDSRGFWGNQPQHF; J: TRBJ1-5; V: TRBV15; D: -; size: -
DNA: TGTGCCATCAGAGACAGCGCCGCTGAAGCTTTCTTT; CDR3: CAIRDSAAEAFF; J: TRBJ1-1; V: TRBV10-3; D: -; size: -
DNA: TGTGCCAGCAGCATTGGGACAGGGGGTTCCTACAATGAGCAGTTCTTC; CDR3: CASSIGTGGSYNEQFF; J: TRBJ2-1; V: TRBV11-3; D: TRBD1; size: -
DNA: TGTGCCAGCAGGACCCGCGACAGCTCCTATAATTCACCCCTCCACTTT; CDR3: CASRTRDSSYNSPLHF; J: TRBJ1-6; V: TRBV2; D: -; size: few
DNA: TGTGCCAGCAGTTTTCCCGCGGCGATCTATGGCTACACCTTC; CDR3: CASSFPAAIYGYTF; J: TRBJ1-2; V: TRBV28; D: -; size: once
DNA: TGTGCCAGCAGCATAAACAGGGCCTACGAGCAGTACTTC; CDR3: CASSINRAYEQYF; J: TRBJ2-7; V: TRBV9; D: -; size: once
DNA: TGTGCCAGCAGCCCTACTCGGACAGGGGCCTACGAGCAGTACTTC; CDR3: CASSPTRTGAYEQYF; J: TRBJ2-7; V: TRBV11-2; D: TRBD1; size: -
DNA: TGTGCCAGCAGTGGGACTAGCGGGGGGGCCAATGAGCAGTTCTTC; CDR3: CASSGTSGGANEQFF; J: TRBJ2-1; V: TRBV6-4; D: TRBD2; size: -
DNA: TGTGCCAGCAGCCCTAGTCCGGGAGGCTCTGGGGCCAACGTCCTGACTTTC; CDR3: CASSPSPGGSGANVLTF; J: TRBJ2-6; V: TRBV28; D: TRBD2; size: -
DNA: TGCGCCAGCAGCTTGGCCGGGACTAGTAGGTCAGATACGCAGTATTTT; CDR3: CASSLAGTSRSDTQYF; J: TRBJ2-3; V: TRBV5-1; D: TRBD2; size: -
DNA: TGTGCCAGCAGAACGAGACAGGGACGAACTCCCCGCACAGATACGCAGTATTTT; CDR3: CASRTRQGRTPRTDTQYF; J: TRBJ2-3; V: TRBV28; D: TRBD1; size: few
DNA: TGTGCCAGCAGCTTAGATCGGGGGGGCTACAATGAGCAGTTCTTC; CDR3: CASSLDRGGYNEQFF; J: TRBJ2-1; V: TRBV11-2; D: TRBD2; size: -
DNA: TGTGCCAGCAGCTCTCAGCGGGGCACTGAAGCTTTCTTT; CDR3: CASSSQRGTEAFF; J: TRBJ1-1; V: TRBV7-9; D: -; size: -
DNA: TGTGCCAGCAGCGACGGGCAGGGGCGGACCGGGGAGCTGTTTTTT; CDR3: CASSDGQGRTGELFF; J: TRBJ2-2; V: TRBV6-6; D: -; size: -
DNA: TGTGCCAGCAGCCGGGACAGGGAAGGTGGCTACACCTTC; CDR3: CASSRDREGGYTF; J: TRBJ1-2; V: TRBV27; D: TRBD1; size: -
DNA: TGTGCCACCATTTCGGACAGGACCTCTGGAAACACCATATATTTT; CDR3: CATISDRTSGNTIYF; J: TRBJ1-3; V: TRBV2; D: TRBD1; size: -
DNA: TGTGCCAGCAGTTCAGGGTCCGAGCAGTTCTTC; CDR3: CASSSGSEQFF; J: TRBJ2-1; V: TRBV6-5; D: -; size: -
DNA: TGTGCCAGCAGCTTAGTAGCCGGGGGGGATGAAGCTTTCTTT; CDR3: CASSLVAGGDEAFF; J: TRBJ1-1; V: TRBV7-9; D: -; size: once
DNA: TGTGCCAGCAGTGGACTCGCTAACACCGGGGAGCTGTTTTTT; CDR3: CASSGLANTGELFF; J: TRBJ2-2; V: TRBV2; D: -; size: few
DNA: TGTGCCAGCAGCTTGGGGGCTCGGGAGACCCAGTACTTC; CDR3: CASSLGARETQYF; J: TRBJ2-5; V: TRBV5-8; D: -; size: once
DNA: TGTGCCAGCAGCCACAGGGTATTGGATGAAAAACTGTTTTTT; CDR3: CASSHRVLDEKLFF; J: TRBJ1-4; V: TRBV7-2; D: -; size: once
DNA: TGTGCCAGCAGCCAAACGGACAGCTTCACAGATACGCAGTATTTT; CDR3: CASSQTDSFTDTQYF; J: TRBJ2-3; V: TRBV4-2; D: -; size: -
DNA: TGTGCCAGCAAGATTGGACAGGGGGCTCATTCACCCCTCCACTTT; CDR3: CASKIGQGAHSPLHF; J: TRBJ1-6; V: TRBV2; D: TRBD1; size: few
DNA: TGTGCCAGCAGCATAAGCAAATGGGACAGTGAGTACACCGGGGAGCTGTTTTTT; CDR3: CASSISKWDSEYTGELFF; J: TRBJ2-2; V: TRBV27; D: TRBD1; size: -
DNA: TGCAGCGTTGACGGGGGGGGGTACACCGGGGAGCTGTTTTTT; CDR3: CSVDGGGYTGELFF; J: TRBJ2-2; V: TRBV29-1; D: TRBD2; size: -
DNA: TGTGCCAGCACCCTGGCGGGGGATAGCCCCGAGCAGTACTTC; CDR3: CASTLAGDSPEQYF; J: TRBJ2-7; V: TRBV2; D: TRBD2; size: -
DNA: TGTGCCAGCAGCTTAGCGCGGGGACAGGGAATGAACACTGAAGCTTTCTTT; CDR3: CASSLARGQGMNTEAFF; J: TRBJ1-1; V: TRBV7-9; D: TRBD1; size: -
DNA: TGCGCCAGCAGCCCATCCGGCGGTGATGGCTACACCTTC; CDR3: CASSPSGGDGYTF; J: TRBJ1-2; V: TRBV5-1; D: -; size: -
DNA: TGTGCCAGCAGCTTTACGGGTTCCGGGGAGCTGTTTTTT; CDR3: CASSFTGSGELFF; J: TRBJ2-2; V: TRBV11-3; D: -; size: -
DNA: TGTGCCATCAGACAGGGGAGCTCTGGAAACACCATATATTTT; CDR3: CAIRQGSSGNTIYF; J: TRBJ1-3; V: TRBV10-3; D: TRBD1; size: -
DNA: TGTGCCAGTAGTAGCAAGGGGGTCACAGATACGCAGTATTTT; CDR3: CASSSKGVTDTQYF; J: TRBJ2-3; V: TRBV19; D: -; size: -
DNA: TGTGCCAGCCTGTGGACAGACTACTACGAGCAGTACTTC; CDR3: CASLWTDYYEQYF; J: TRBJ2-7; V: TRBV6-1; D: -; size: -
DNA: TGTGCCAGCACAGGAGGGGAGGGCACTGAAGCTTTCTTT; CDR3: CASTGGEGTEAFF; J: TRBJ1-1; V: TRBV28; D: -; size: -
DNA: TGTGCCAGCAGTGAAGTTGAGGGAGAAGGCAATCAGCCCCAGCATTTT; CDR3: CASSEVEGEGNQPQHF; J: TRBJ1-5; V: TRBV6-1; D: -; size: -
DNA: TGTGCCAGCAGTTTAACCACTAGTAAACCCTACAATGAGCAGTTCTTC; CDR3: CASSLTTSKPYNEQFF; J: TRBJ2-1; V: TRBV2; D: -; size: -
DNA: TGTGCCAGCAGCTCCCCCTCCTTTAATCCAGGCGATGAGCAGTTCTTC; CDR3: CASSSPSFNPGDEQFF; J: TRBJ2-1; V: TRBV5-4; D: -; size: -
DNA: TGCAGTGCTAGATCCTATGAAAAACTGTTTTTT; CDR3: CSARSYEKLFF; J: TRBJ1-4; V: TRBV20-1; D: -; size: -
DNA: TGTGCCAGTAGTAGTAGTGGACAGGGTCGGGAGCAGTACTTC; CDR3: CASSSSGQGREQYF; J: TRBJ2-7; V: TRBV19; D: TRBD1; size: -
DNA: TGTGCCAGTAGTATAGTTTCCGAGACCTACGAGCAGTACTTC; CDR3: CASSIVSETYEQYF; J: TRBJ2-7; V: TRBV19; D: -; size: -
DNA: TGTGCCAGCAGTTTATCAGGGAGGGGTTCACCCCTCCACTTT; CDR3: CASSLSGRGSPLHF; J: TRBJ1-6; V: TRBV27; D: -; size: -
DNA: TGTGCCAGTAGCGGGGATTCCTACGAGCAGTACTTC; CDR3: CASSGDSYEQYF; J: TRBJ2-7; V: TRBV6-1; D: TRBD2; size: -
DNA: TGTGCCAGCAGGGGGCCGGGACAGAACAATGAGCAGTTCTTC; CDR3: CASRGPGQNNEQFF; J: TRBJ2-1; V: TRBV5-6; D: TRBD1; size: -
DNA: TGTGCCAGCAGTTTCTCGCGGGGGGCTTTCGGCGGGGAGCTGTTTTTT; CDR3: CASSFSRGAFGGELFF; J: TRBJ2-2; V: TRBV27; D: TRBD2; size: -
DNA: TGCGCCAGCAGCCAAGAAGTTAAGCGGGCGACAGGGGCGGGAGAGACCCAGTACTTC; CDR3: CASSQEVKRATGAGETQYF; J: TRBJ2-5; V: TRBV4-3; D: TRBD1; size: -
DNA: TGTGCCAGCAGCCACGCTGCAGCTAGCTACGAGCAGTACTTC; CDR3: CASSHAAASYEQYF; J: TRBJ2-7; V: TRBV5-6; D: -; size: -
DNA: TGCGCCAGCAGTGAGGGGGGCAGAGAGACCCAGTACTTC; CDR3: CASSEGGRETQYF; J: TRBJ2-5; V: TRBV10-2; D: -; size: -
DNA: TGTGCCAGCAGCAGTGACAGCATCGGGGAGCTGTTTTTT; CDR3: CASSSDSIGELFF; J: TRBJ2-2; V: TRBV5-4; D: -; size: -
DNA: TGTGCCAGTAGTATAGTAACAGGGTCGGACGAGCAGTACTTC; CDR3: CASSIVTGSDEQYF; J: TRBJ2-7; V: TRBV19; D: -; size: once